These 2 T cell receptor beta chains share one sample of origin, sequenced in a study of shared clonotypes between healthy human individuals. Data came from immunoSEQ multiplex PCR; TCRdb stores just in-frame clones and leaves some out. The table has around 2,100,000 clones, less than 95% seen once. CD45RO negativity and positive selection for CCR7 defined naive CD8 cells, a population that excluded terminally differentiated effector memory CD45RA+ cells. Specimen: naive CD8+ T cells sorted from blood. The source of these receptors is a man younger than 35 in good health.

The genes are TRBV4-2 and TRBJ1-4; tentative D call: TRBD1 (5 bases). Germline CDR1 is LGHNA and CDR2 is YNFKEQ. Trimming shortened V by 1 base and J by 6 bases, and 15 bases separated the two germline ends. The CDR3 is 16 residues long. CDR3 sequence reads: CASSQVTRGEHEKLFF. DNA of the CDR3: TGTGCCAGCAGCCAAGTCACGAGGGGCGAACATGAAAAACTGTTTTTT.

The gene calls are TRBV10-2 and TRBJ2-7, with 7 bases aligning to TRBD1. The V segment lost 4 bases and the J segment 7 bases; nucleotides outside the gene matches: 13. The CDR3 has 15 residues. The germline V gene encodes CDR1 WSHSY and CDR2 SAAADI. CDR3 amino acids: CASSGDRGPFGEQYF. CDR3 in DNA: TGCGCCAGCAGTGGGGACAGAGGGCCCTTCGGGGAGCAGTACTTC.